These 24 T cell receptor beta chains share one sample of origin, sequenced in a study of blood T cell repertoires in COVID-19. Sequencing was performed with immunoSEQ multiplex PCR; in TCRdb, only in-frame clones are kept and a portion is missing. Counted here are 250,000 to 350,000 clones, 85% to 90% occurring once; the ten biggest clones make up under 3.5%. Sequences were obtained from PBMCs or T cells enriched from blood (not recorded which). The receptors stem from a woman in her forties or fifties who had been exposed to COVID-19.

This chain links TRBV3-1 (or the pseudogene TRBV3-2) with TRBJ1-2, with D possibly being TRBD1 (5 bases). This CDR3 is 15 amino acids long. Between the trimmed V and J ends, which lost 3 bases and 6 bases, there was a span of 17 bases. Germline CDR1 reads LGHDT; CDR2 reads YNNKEL (reference sequence). In DNA, the CDR3 is TGTGCCAGCAGCCAGGAATTTCAGGGTGGGGATGGCTACACCTTC. Its translation is CASSQEFQGGDGYTF.

This chain connects TRBV19 to TRBJ1-1; 12 nucleotides agree with TRBD1. CDR1 LNHDA and CDR2 SQIVND come from the germline V gene (reference sequence). Germline trimming cut 4 bases from V and 12 bases from J; bases unmatched to any gene: 6. The CDR3 loop spans 13 amino acids. Here the CDR3 DNA reads TGTGCCAGTAGTACGACGGGACAGGGGGCCTCTTTCTTT. Amino acid sequence: CASSTTGQGASFF.

The rearrangement links TRBV5-1 to TRBJ1-4, with TRBD1 matching 8 bases. Germline CDR1 reads SGHRS; CDR2 reads YFSETQ. After removal of 0 bases from V and 7 bases from J, the junction contained 5 bases not matched to a gene. The CDR3 consists of 15 residues. The CDR3 loop is CASSLAGTGVEKLFF. DNA for the CDR3: TGCGCCAGCAGCTTGGCGGGGACAGGTGTTGAAAAACTGTTTTTT.

The chain employs TRBV19 and TRBJ2-7; D not certain. Trimming removed 7 bases at V and 1 base at J, with 2 bases between. Germline V gene data show CDR1 as LNHDA and CDR2 as SQIVND (reference sequence). The CDR3 covers 10 residues. The CDR3 region has the DNA TGTGCCAGTACGTCCTACGAGCAGTACTTC. It encodes CASTSYEQYF.

The chain joins TRBV6-5 to TRBJ1-6, with a possible D match to TRBD1 (6 bases). V lost 2 bases and J lost 5, with 7 bases in between. The CDR3 extends over 14 amino acids. In germline, CDR1 is MNHEY, CDR2 SVGAGI. For the CDR3, the DNA is TGTGCCAGCAGTTACCGGGACAATAATTCACCCCTCCACTTT. This sequence encodes CASSYRDNNSPLHF.

CDR3 nucleotides: TGTGCCAGCATGGAGGGTCGGGGAACTGAAGCTTTCTTT. This encodes CASMEGRGTEAFF. The genes are TRBV25-1 and TRBJ1-1; no definite D call. CDR1 MGHDK and CDR2 SYGVNS come from the germline V gene. The CDR3 has 13 amino acids. The V end was cut by 7 bases, the J end by 5 bases, with 14 bases between.

The genes are TRBV3-1 (or the pseudogene TRBV3-2) and TRBJ2-3; 11 bases agree with TRBD2. The CDR3 has 18 residues. Trimming took 4 bases from V and 0 from J; bases not matched to a gene: 9. Germline V gene lookup returns CDR1 LGHDT and CDR2 YNNKEL (reference sequence). The chain's CDR3 is CASSRLAGGLSSTDTQYF. CDR3 DNA sequence: TGTGCCAGCAGCCGTCTAGCGGGGGGACTAAGTAGCACAGATACGCAGTATTTT.

The genes are TRBV5-1 and TRBJ1-1, with 9 bases fitting TRBD1. The CDR3 has 22 amino acids. Germline CDR1 is SGHRS and CDR2 is YFSETQ. The V segment lost 0 bases and the J segment 3 bases; nucleotides outside the gene matches: 24. This CDR3 is CASSLGPSTGTGTLRTDTEAFF. In DNA form, the CDR3 reads TGCGCCAGCAGCTTGGGTCCCTCCACCGGGACAGGGACTCTCCGCACGGACACTGAAGCTTTCTTT.

The genes are TRBV6-5 and TRBJ2-2; a weak D match, TRBD1 (6 bases). V lost 5 bases and J lost 0, with 10 bases in between. The germline gives CDR1 MNHEY, CDR2 SVGAGI. The CDR3 covers 15 residues. The chain's CDR3 is CASSRQAANTGELFF. For the CDR3, the DNA is TGTGCCAGCAGTAGACAGGCGGCGAACACCGGGGAGCTGTTTTTT.

The chain recombines TRBV18 with TRBJ2-5; no clear D. Per the germline V gene, CDR1 is KGHSH and CDR2 is LQKENI. Deletions cut 3 bases from V and 3 bases from J, with 17 bases between. The CDR3 is made up of 16 amino acids. The CDR3 sequence is CASSPYMGSWEETQYF. The CDR3, as DNA: TGTGCCAGCTCACCGTATATGGGCAGTTGGGAAGAGACCCAGTACTTC.

There are a few counts of this clone. The J gene is TRBJ2-7, the V gene TRBV4-1; tentatively, D is TRBD1 (6 bases). The V gene's germline CDR1 is MGHRA and CDR2 YSYEKL. Trimming cost V 1 base and J 2 bases, with 18 bases left between them. This CDR3 comprises 17 residues. This CDR3 reads CASSQATGQPSPYEQYF. In nucleotides, the CDR3 is TGCGCCAGCAGCCAAGCAACTGGACAGCCTTCTCCCTACGAGCAGTACTTC.

This chain uses TRBV6-5 with TRBJ1-2, with 10 bases aligning to TRBD1. The junction had 8 bases not matched to a gene; V was cut back by 4 bases and J by 3 bases. The CDR3 consists of 16 residues. Germline CDR1 and CDR2: MNHEY and SVGAGI. The CDR3 DNA reads TGTGCCAGCAGTTTCTTCCATGGACAGGGGGACTATGGCTACACCTTC. This encodes CASSFFHGQGDYGYTF.

The rearrangement links TRBV29-1 to TRBJ1-4; D not resolved. V lost 4 bases and J 0 bases, leaving 9 bases between the germline ends. Per germline, CDR1 SQVTM and CDR2 ANQGSEA. This CDR3 contains 14 residues. For the CDR3, the DNA is TGCAGCGTTGGTGACGGAGCAACTAATGAAAAACTGTTTTTT. This encodes CSVGDGATNEKLFF.

The chain recombines TRBV9 with TRBJ2-1; 10 bases align to TRBD2. Trimming took 2 bases from V and 5 from J; bases not matched to a gene: 4. Germline V gene sequence: CDR1 SGDLS, CDR2 YYNGEE. The CDR3 loop spans 15 amino acids. The CDR3 DNA is TGTGCCAGCAGCGTGGGACTAGCGAGTAACAATGAGCAGTTCTTC. It specifies CASSVGLASNNEQFF.

The chain joins TRBV28 to TRBJ2-7; 8 positions agree with TRBD1. The CDR3 extends over 15 amino acids. The V gene end was trimmed by 5 bases and the J gene end by 2 bases; junction bases not matched to a gene: 8. Germline CDR1 is MDHEN and CDR2 is SYDVKM. The CDR3 nucleotides read TGTGCCAGCAGTCCATGGACAGGGATGACCTACGAGCAGTACTTC. Amino acid sequence: CASSPWTGMTYEQYF.

This clone was observed a few times. This chain links TRBV11-2 with TRBJ1-6; D is unclear. The germline CDR1 and CDR2 sequences are SGHAT and FQNNGV. The V end was cut by 5 bases, the J end by 5 bases, with 10 bases between. CDR3 length: 14 residues. The CDR3 DNA sequence: TGTGCCAGCAGCCTCCTTCCTCATAATTCACCCCTCCACTTT. Amino acids: CASSLLPHNSPLHF. The full variable domain, its missing parts supplied by reference TRBV11-2 and TRBJ1-6, is EAGVAQSPRYKIIEKRQSVAFWCNPISGHATLYWYQQILGQGPKLLIQFQNNGVVDDSQLPKDRFSAERLKGVDSTLKIQPAKLEDSAVYLCASSLLPHNSPLHFGNGTRLTVT.

V and J are TRBV12-3 or TRBV12-4 and TRBJ1-2; D is unresolved. The CDR3 is made up of 13 amino acids. The V end was cut by 8 bases, the J end by 0 bases, with 10 bases between. The CDR3 sequence is CASARSPNYGYTF. In DNA form, the CDR3 reads TGTGCCAGCGCGAGAAGCCCTAACTATGGCTACACCTTC.

In its sample, this clone was seen once. The CDR3 is CASSAAGTVGNQPQHF. For the CDR3, the DNA is TGTGCCAGCAGTGCGGCCGGGACAGTAGGGAATCAGCCCCAGCATTTT. The J gene is TRBJ1-5, the V gene TRBV2; 7 nucleotides match TRBD1. CDR3 length: 16 residues. Germline CDR1 is SNHLY and CDR2 is FYNNEI. Trimming cost V 4 bases and J 4 bases; bases outside gene matches: 10. Full variable domain (remainder filled in from reference TRBV2 and TRBJ1-5): EPEVTQTPSHQVTQMGQEVILRCVPISNHLYFYWYRQILGQKVEFLVSFYNNEISEKSEIFDDQFSVERPDGSNFTLKIRSTKLEDSAMYFCASSAAGTVGNQPQHFGDGTRLSIL.

This clone was counted between two and nine times. The chain employs TRBV30 and TRBJ1-2; D gene ambiguous. Germline V gives CDR1 GTSNPN, CDR2 SVGIG (reference sequence). V gave up 2 bases and J gave up 8 bases, with 6 bases separating them. The CDR3 loop spans 10 amino acids. CDR3 sequence (DNA): TGTGCCTGGAGTCTGACAGGCTACACCTTC. This encodes CAWSLTGYTF.

The rearrangement links TRBV3-1 (or the pseudogene TRBV3-2) to TRBJ2-1; 13 bases are shared with TRBD2. This CDR3 has 17 amino acids. Trimming cost V 3 bases and J 4 bases; bases outside gene matches: 6. CDR1 and CDR2 (germline): LGHDT, YNNKEL (reference sequence). CDR3 protein: CASSQARLAGGYNEQFF. CDR3 bases: TGTGCCAGCAGCCAGGCTAGACTAGCGGGGGGTTACAATGAGCAGTTCTTC.

This rearrangement joins TRBV19 to TRBJ2-7, with 15 bases lining up with TRBD2. This CDR3 contains 16 residues. V was pared by 5 bases and J by 2 bases, with 4 bases of the junction left unmatched. CDR1 and CDR2 (germline): LNHDA, SQIVND (reference sequence). The CDR3 nucleotides read TGTGCCAGTAGTCCAAGGACTAGCGGGGGGGCCTACGAGCAGTACTTC. Amino acids: CASSPRTSGGAYEQYF.

For the CDR3, the DNA is TGCGCCAGCAGTCCCGACGGCGGGAGTTTGGAAAAACTGTTTTTT. Translation: CASSPDGGSLEKLFF. This rearrangement joins TRBV5-1 to TRBJ1-4; D not resolved. CDR1 is SGHRS and CDR2 is YFSETQ in the germline V gene. Trimming removed 5 bases at V and 8 bases at J, with 19 bases between. The CDR3 has 15 residues.

This clone was detected a few times. The junction departs from the called germline gene at one end, perhaps through a read error. This chain uses TRBV28 with TRBJ1-5, with D perhaps TRBD1 (5 bases). The CDR3 runs 12 residues. Germline values: CDR1 MDHEN, CDR2 SYDVKM. The CDR3 sequence is CATSWGDQPQHF. CDR3 coding DNA: TGTGCCACCAGTTGGGGGGACCAGCCCCAGCATTTT.

The chain has TRBV21-1 and TRBJ2-1; no check of the table's D call, TRBD2, against the DNA was made. TRBV21-1 is given as a pseudogene. The length of the CDR3 is 16 residues. CDR3 coding DNA: TGTGCCAGCAGCCGCCGTAGCCTACCGAGTAACAATGAGCAGTTCTTC. It codes for CASSRRSLPSNNEQFF.